The rows below give T cell receptor beta chains drawn from one sample of a study of cytomegalovirus exposure and HLA in healthy donors. TCRdb keeps only in-frame clones here, not all; method: immunoSEQ multiplex PCR. The sample shows 100,000 to 150,000 clones, 66% of them seen only once. Sequences were obtained from PBMCs. The source of these receptors is a man aged 18 to 35 in good health and CMV-seronegative. Both conserved end residues are part of each CDR3. The D gene is left open where the match is weak. Not every row has a clone size; where given, it reads once, few, many or a size class.

v_gene	j_gene	d_gene	abundance	CDR3nt	CDR3aa
TRBV19	TRBJ2-3	.	.	TGTGCCAGTAGTATGGGGGGGCCCAACACAGATACGCAGTATTTT	CASSMGGPNTDTQYF
TRBV7-6	TRBJ2-1	TRBD2	once	TGTGCCAGCAGCCCCCAACTGACTAGCGGGGTAAATGAGCAGTTCTTC	CASSPQLTSGVNEQFF
TRBV5-1	TRBJ2-2	TRBD2	.	TGCGCCAGCAGCTCCTATGCGGGGGGAGGTACCGGGGAGCTGTTTTTT	CASSSYAGGGTGELFF
TRBV6-5	TRBJ1-2	.	few	TGTGCCAGCAGTTACAAATTGAGGGAAGGTGGCTACACCTTC	CASSYKLREGGYTF
TRBV4-2	TRBJ1-1	.	.	TGTGCCAGCAGCCAAGAAGTTTCAGCGATGAACACTGAAGCTTTCTTT	CASSQEVSAMNTEAFF
TRBV25-1	TRBJ2-7	.	.	TGTGCCAGCAGTGTGAGGGAGGACGAGCAGTACTTC	CASSVREDEQYF
TRBV11-3	TRBJ2-7	.	.	TGTGCCAGCTCACTCCTCCGCGGTTGGGCAGGACAATACGAGCAGTACTTC	CASSLLRGWAGQYEQYF
TRBV9	TRBJ2-5	TRBD1	few	TGTGCCAGCAGCGAGGCGAGGACAGGGAGAGAGACCCAGTACTTC	CASSEARTGRETQYF
TRBV15	TRBJ1-5	.	.	TGTGCCGCCAGCCCCGGGGGGGGCAATCAGCCCCAGCATTTT	CAASPGGGNQPQHF
TRBV7-2	TRBJ2-7	.	.	TGTGCCAGCACTGGTCTTAGCGGCCAAGTCCTCTACGAGCAGTACTTC	CASTGLSGQVLYEQYF
TRBV10-3	TRBJ1-5	.	.	TGTGCCATCAGCCCAGGACAGTATAGCAATCAGCCCCAGCATTTT	CAISPGQYSNQPQHF
TRBV15	TRBJ1-1	.	.	TGTGCCACCAGCAGAGACCGGAGTACTGAAGCTTTCTTT	CATSRDRSTEAFF
TRBV9	TRBJ2-5	TRBD2	.	TGTGCCAGCAGCGTATATGGGGGGGAAGAGACCCAGTACTTC	CASSVYGGEETQYF
TRBV30	TRBJ1-4	TRBD1	.	TGTGCCTGGAGTATAGGGGACAGACTTAATGAAAAACTGTTTTTT	CAWSIGDRLNEKLFF
TRBV18	TRBJ2-4	TRBD1	.	TGTGCCAGCTCACCGACCTCGGGACAGAAAAACATTCAGTACTTC	CASSPTSGQKNIQYF
TRBV6-5	TRBJ1-1	TRBD1	.	TGTGCCAGCAGTTACCAACAGGGGACGGCTTTCTTT	CASSYQQGTAFF
TRBV6-1	TRBJ1-5	.	few	TGTGCCAGCAAGGGGACACCCATGAATCAGCCCCAGCATTTT	CASKGTPMNQPQHF